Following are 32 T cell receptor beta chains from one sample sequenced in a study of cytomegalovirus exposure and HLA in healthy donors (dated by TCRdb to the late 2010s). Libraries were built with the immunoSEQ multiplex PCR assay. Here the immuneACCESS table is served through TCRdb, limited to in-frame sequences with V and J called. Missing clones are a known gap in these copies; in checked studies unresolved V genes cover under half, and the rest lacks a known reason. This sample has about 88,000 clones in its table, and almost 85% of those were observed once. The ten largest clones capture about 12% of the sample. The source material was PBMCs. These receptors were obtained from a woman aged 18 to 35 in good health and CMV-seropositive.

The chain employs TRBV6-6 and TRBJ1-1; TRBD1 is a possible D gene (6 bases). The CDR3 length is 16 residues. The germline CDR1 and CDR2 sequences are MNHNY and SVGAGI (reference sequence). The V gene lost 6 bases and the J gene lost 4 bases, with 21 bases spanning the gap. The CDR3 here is CASSRQARPSSTEAFF. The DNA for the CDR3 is TGTGCCAGCAGCCGACAGGCGAGGCCTAGCAGCACTGAAGCTTTCTTT.

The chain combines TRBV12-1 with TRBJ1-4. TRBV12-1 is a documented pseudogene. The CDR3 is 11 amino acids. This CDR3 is CASTLNEKLFF. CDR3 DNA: TGTGCCAGCACCCTTAATGAAAAACTGTTTTTT.

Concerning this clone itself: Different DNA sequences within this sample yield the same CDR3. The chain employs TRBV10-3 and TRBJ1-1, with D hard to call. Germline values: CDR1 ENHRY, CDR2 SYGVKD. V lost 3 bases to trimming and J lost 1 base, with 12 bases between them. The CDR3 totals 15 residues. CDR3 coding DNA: TGTGCCATCAGTGAAAGGGAGGGCGGGAACACTGAAGCTTTCTTT. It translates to CAISEREGGNTEAFF.

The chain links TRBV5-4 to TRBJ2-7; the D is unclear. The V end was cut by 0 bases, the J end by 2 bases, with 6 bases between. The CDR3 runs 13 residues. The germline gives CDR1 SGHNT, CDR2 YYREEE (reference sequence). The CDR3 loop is CASSLAPAYEQYF. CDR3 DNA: TGTGCCAGCAGCTTGGCCCCGGCCTACGAGCAGTACTTC.

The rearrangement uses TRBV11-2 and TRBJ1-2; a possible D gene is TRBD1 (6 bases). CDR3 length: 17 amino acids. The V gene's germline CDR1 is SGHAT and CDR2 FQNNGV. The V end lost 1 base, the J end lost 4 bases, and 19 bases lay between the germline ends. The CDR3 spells CASSLVGGGAGAYGYTF. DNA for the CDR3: TGTGCCAGCAGCTTAGTTGGGGGTGGAGCGGGGGCCTATGGCTACACCTTC.

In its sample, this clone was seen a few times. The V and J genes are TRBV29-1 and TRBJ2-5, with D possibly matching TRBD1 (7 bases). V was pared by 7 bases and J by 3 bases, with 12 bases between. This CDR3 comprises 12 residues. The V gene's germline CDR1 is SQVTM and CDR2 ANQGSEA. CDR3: CSARGEEETQYF. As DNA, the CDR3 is TGCAGCGCCAGGGGGGAGGAAGAGACCCAGTACTTC.

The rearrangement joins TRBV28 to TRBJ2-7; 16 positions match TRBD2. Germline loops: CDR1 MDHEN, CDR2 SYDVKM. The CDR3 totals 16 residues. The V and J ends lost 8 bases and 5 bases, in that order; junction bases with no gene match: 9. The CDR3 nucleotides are TGTGCCAGCGGAGGGGTTGGGACTAGCGGGGGGGACGAGCAGTACTTC. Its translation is CASGGVGTSGGDEQYF.

The CDR3 DNA reads as TGTGCCAGCAGCCGACGGGGGGACCACACAGATACGCAGTATTTT. Residues: CASSRRGDHTDTQYF. The V and J genes are TRBV7-6 and TRBJ2-3, with 7 bases fitting TRBD2. The CDR3 spans 15 residues. Losses at the gene ends were 5 bases for V and 2 bases for J; bases not matched to a gene: 7. CDR1 is SGHVS and CDR2 is FNYEAQ in the germline V gene.

CDR3 sequence (DNA): TGTGCCAGCAGTGAACACGGGTCTGGAAACACCATATATTTT. Translated: CASSEHGSGNTIYF. This chain connects TRBV6-1 to TRBJ1-3; no clear D. Trimming pared 2 bases from V and 1 base from J, leaving 6 bases between. Germline CDR1 and CDR2: MNHNS and SASEGT. The length of the CDR3 is 14 residues.

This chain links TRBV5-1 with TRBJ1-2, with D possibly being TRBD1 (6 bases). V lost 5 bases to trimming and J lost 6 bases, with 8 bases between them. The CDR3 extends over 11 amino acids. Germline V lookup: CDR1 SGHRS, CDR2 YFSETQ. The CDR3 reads CASRQGNGYTF. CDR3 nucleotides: TGCGCCAGCAGACAGGGTAATGGCTACACCTTC.

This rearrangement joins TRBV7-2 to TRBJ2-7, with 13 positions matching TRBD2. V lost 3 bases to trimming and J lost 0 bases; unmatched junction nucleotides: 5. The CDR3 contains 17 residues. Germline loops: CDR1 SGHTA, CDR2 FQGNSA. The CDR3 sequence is CASSFGTSGTSSYEQYF. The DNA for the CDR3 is TGTGCCAGCAGCTTCGGGACTAGCGGGACTAGCTCCTACGAGCAGTACTTC.

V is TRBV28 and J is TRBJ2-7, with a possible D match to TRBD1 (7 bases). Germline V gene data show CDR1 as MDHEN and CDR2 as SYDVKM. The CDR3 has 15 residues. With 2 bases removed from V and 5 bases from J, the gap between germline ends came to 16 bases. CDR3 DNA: TGTGCCAGCAGTTTAGCCCCAGGGGGGTTGGACGAGCAGTACTTC. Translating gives CASSLAPGGLDEQYF.

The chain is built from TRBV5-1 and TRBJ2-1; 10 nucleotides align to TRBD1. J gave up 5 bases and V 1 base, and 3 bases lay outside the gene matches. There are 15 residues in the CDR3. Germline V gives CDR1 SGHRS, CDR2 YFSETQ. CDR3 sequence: CASSLSTGGHNEQFF. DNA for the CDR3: TGCGCCAGCAGCTTGTCGACAGGGGGCCACAATGAGCAGTTCTTC.

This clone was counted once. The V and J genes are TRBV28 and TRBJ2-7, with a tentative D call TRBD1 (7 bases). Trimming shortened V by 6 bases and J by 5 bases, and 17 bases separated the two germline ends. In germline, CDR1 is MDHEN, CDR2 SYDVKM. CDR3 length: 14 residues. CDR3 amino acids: CASRGDREANEQYF. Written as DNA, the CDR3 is TGTGCCAGCAGGGGCGACAGGGAGGCTAACGAGCAGTACTTC. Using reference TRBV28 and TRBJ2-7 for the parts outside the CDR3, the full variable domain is DVKVTQSSRYLVKRTGEKVFLECVQDMDHENMFWYRQDPGLGLRLIYFSYDVKMKEKGDIPEGYSVSREKKERFSLILESASTNQTSMYLCASRGDREANEQYFGPGTRLTVT.

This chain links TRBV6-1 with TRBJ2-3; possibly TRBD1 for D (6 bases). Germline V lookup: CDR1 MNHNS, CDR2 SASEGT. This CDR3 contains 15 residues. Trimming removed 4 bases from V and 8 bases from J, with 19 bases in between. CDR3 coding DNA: TGTGCCAGCAGTGTACAGGGCTCCCCCCTCGGTACGCAGTATTTT. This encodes CASSVQGSPLGTQYF.

The CDR3 coding sequence is TGTGCCAGCAGCTATACAGGGGTAGGGACTGAAGCTTTCTTT. It codes for CASSYTGVGTEAFF. The chain recombines TRBV7-3 with TRBJ1-1, with TRBD1 identical over 7 bases. Trimming cost V 4 bases and J 5 bases; bases outside gene matches: 7. CDR1 and CDR2 (germline): SGHTA, FQGTGA. The CDR3 has 14 residues.

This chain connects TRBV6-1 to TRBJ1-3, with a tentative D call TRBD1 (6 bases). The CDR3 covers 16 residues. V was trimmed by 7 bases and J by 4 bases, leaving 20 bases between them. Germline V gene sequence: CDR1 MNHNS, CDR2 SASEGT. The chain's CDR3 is CASTEAGGAGGNTIYF. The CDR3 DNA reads TGTGCCAGCACCGAAGCGGGGGGGGCTGGGGGAAACACCATATATTTT.

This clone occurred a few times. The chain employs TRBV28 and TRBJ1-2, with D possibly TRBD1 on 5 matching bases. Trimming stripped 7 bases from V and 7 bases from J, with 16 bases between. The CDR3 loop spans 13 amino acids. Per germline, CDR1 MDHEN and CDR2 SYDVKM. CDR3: CASTSAGLTGYTF. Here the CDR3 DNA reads TGTGCCAGCACTTCCGCAGGGCTCACTGGCTACACCTTC.

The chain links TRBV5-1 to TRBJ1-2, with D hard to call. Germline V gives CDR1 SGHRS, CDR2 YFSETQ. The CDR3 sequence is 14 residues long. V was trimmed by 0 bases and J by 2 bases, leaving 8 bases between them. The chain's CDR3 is CASSLGGSNYGYTF. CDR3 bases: TGCGCCAGCAGCTTGGGCGGAAGCAACTATGGCTACACCTTC.

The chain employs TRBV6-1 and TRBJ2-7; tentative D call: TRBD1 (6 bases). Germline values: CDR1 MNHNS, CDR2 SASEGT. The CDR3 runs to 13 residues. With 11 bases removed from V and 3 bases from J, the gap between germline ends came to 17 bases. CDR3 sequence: CASHRDTLYEQYF. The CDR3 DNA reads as TGTGCCTCACACCGGGACACCCTCTACGAGCAGTACTTC.

The CDR3 is CASSGGWAGETQYF. In nucleotides, the CDR3 is TGTGCCAGCAGCGGTGGCTGGGCAGGAGAGACCCAGTACTTC. The rearrangement links TRBV5-6 to TRBJ2-5; D not certain. From germline, CDR1 is SGHDT and CDR2 YYEEEE. V was trimmed by 4 bases and J by 4 bases, leaving 14 bases between them. CDR3 length: 14 residues.

This CDR3 is CASSQNNEQFF. In nucleotides, the CDR3 is TGTGCCAGCAGTCAAAACAATGAGCAGTTCTTC. The V gene is TRBV11-2, the J gene TRBJ2-1, with D unresolved. Germline values: CDR1 SGHAT, CDR2 FQNNGV. V was trimmed by 6 bases and J by 5 bases, leaving 5 bases between them. The CDR3 sequence is 11 residues long.

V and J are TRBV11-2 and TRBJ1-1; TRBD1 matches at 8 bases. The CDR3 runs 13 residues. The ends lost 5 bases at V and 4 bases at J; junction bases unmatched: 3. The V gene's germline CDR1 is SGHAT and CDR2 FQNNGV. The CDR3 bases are TGTGCCAGCAGCCGAGACAGGGGCACTGAAGCTTTCTTT. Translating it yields CASSRDRGTEAFF.

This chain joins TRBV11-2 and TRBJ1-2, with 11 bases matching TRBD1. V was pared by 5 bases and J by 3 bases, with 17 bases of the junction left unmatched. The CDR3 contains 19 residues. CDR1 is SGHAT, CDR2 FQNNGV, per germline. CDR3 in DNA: TGTGCCAGCAGCACCTTCCTAGGGACAGGGGGAGATGAGGACTATGGCTACACCTTC. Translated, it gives CASSTFLGTGGDEDYGYTF.

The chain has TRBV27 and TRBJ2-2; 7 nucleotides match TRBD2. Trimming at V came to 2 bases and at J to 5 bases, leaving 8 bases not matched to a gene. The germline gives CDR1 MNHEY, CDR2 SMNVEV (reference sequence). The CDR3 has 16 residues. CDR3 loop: CASSLGLGTRTGELFF. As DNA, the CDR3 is TGTGCCAGCAGTTTAGGACTAGGCACGAGGACCGGGGAGCTGTTTTTT.

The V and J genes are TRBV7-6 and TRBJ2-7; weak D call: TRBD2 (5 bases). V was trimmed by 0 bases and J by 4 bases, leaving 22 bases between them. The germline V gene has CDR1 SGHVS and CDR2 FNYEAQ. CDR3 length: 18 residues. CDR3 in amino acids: CASSLASEGPTIHYEQYF. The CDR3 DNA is TGTGCCAGCAGCTTAGCGTCCGAGGGCCCAACTATTCATTACGAGCAGTACTTC.

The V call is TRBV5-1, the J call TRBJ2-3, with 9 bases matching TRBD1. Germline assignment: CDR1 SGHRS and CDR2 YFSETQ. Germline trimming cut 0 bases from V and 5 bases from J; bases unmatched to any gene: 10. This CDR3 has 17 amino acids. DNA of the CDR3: TGCGCCAGCAGCTTGGTCCGAGGACAGGGGACGGAAGATACGCAGTATTTT. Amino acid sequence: CASSLVRGQGTEDTQYF.

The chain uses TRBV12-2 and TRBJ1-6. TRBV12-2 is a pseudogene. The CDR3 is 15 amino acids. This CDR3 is CASRLARRGGRILHF. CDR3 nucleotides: TGTGCAAGTCGCTTAGCGCGTAGGGGGGGTAGGATCCTCCACTTT.

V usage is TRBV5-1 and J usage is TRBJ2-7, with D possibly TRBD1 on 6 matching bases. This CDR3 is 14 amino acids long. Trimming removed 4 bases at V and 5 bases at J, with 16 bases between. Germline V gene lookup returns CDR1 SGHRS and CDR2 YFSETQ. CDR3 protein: CASSIGQSQDEQYF. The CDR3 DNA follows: TGCGCCAGCAGCATAGGACAGTCTCAGGACGAGCAGTACTTC.

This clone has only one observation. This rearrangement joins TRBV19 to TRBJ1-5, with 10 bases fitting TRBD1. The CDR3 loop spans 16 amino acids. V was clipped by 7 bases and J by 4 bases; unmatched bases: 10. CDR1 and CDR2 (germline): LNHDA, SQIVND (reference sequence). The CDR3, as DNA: TGTGCCAGTACTAGACAGGGGGCCTTTAATAATCAGCCCCAGCATTTT. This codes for CASTRQGAFNNQPQHF.

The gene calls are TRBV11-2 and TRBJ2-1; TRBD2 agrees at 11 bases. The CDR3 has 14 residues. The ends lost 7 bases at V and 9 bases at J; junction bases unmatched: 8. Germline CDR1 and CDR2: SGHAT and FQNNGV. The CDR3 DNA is TGTGCCAGCACAGAGACTAGCGGGGAGGGTGAGCAGTTCTTC. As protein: CASTETSGEGEQFF.

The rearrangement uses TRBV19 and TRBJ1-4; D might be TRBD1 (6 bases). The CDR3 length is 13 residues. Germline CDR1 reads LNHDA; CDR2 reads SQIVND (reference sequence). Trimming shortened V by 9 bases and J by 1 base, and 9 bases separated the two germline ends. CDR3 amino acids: CASRGGTNEKLFF. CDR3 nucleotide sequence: TGTGCCAGCAGAGGGGGAACTAATGAAAAACTGTTTTTT.